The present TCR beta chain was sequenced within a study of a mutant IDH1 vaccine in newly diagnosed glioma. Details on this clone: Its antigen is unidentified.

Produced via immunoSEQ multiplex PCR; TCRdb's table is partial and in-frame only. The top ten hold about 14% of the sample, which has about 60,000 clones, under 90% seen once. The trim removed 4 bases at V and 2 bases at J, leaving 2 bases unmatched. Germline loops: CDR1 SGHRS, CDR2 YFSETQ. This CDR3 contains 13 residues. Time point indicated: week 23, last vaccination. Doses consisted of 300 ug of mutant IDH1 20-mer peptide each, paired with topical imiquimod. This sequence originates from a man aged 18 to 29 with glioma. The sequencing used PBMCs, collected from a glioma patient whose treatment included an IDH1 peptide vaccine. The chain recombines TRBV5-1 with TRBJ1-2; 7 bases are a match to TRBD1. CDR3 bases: TGCGCCAGCAGCCAGGGGGGAAACTATGGCTACACCTTC. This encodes CASSQGGNYGYTF. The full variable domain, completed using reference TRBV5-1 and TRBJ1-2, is KAGVTQTPRYLIKTRGQQVTLSCSPISGHRSVSWYQQTPGQGLQFLFEYFSETQRNKGNFPGRFSGRQFSNSRSEMNVSTLELGDSALYLCASSQGGNYGYTFGSGTRLTVV.